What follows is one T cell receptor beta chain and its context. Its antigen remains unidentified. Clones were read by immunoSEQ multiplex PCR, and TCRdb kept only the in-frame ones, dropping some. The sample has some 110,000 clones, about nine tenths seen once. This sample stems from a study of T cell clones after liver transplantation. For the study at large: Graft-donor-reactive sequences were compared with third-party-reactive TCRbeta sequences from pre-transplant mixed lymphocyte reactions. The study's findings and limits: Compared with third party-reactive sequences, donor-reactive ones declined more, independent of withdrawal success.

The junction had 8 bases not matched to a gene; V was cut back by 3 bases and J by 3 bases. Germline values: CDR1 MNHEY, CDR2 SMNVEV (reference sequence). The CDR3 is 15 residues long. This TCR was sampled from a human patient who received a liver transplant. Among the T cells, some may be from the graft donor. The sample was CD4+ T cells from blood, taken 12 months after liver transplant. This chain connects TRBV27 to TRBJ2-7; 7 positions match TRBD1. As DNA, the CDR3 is TGTGCCAGCAGTTTCAGACAGGGCTCTATCTACGAGCAGTACTTC. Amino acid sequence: CASSFRQGSIYEQYF.